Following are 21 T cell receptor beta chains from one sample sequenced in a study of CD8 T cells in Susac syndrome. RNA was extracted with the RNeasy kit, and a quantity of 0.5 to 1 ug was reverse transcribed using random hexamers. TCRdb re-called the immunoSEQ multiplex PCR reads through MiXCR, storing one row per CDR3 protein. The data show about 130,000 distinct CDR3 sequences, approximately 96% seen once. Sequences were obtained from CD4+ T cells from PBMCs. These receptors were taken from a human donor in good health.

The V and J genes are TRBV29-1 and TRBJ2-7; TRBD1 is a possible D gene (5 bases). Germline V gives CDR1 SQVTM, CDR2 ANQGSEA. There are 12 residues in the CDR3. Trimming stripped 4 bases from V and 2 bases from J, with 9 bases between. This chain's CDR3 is CSVGTMTYEQYF. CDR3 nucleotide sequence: TGCAGCGTTGGGACAATGACCTACGAGCAGTACTTC.

The CDR3 DNA sequence: TGTGCCAGCAGCTTGAGACAGGGGTGGGAGACCCAGTACTTC. Amino acids: CASSLRQGWETQYF. The chain employs TRBV7-2 and TRBJ2-5; TRBD1 aligns across 8 bases. The CDR3 consists of 14 residues. CDR1 is SGHTA and CDR2 is FQGNSA in the germline V gene. The ends lost 3 bases at V and 5 bases at J; junction bases unmatched: 5.

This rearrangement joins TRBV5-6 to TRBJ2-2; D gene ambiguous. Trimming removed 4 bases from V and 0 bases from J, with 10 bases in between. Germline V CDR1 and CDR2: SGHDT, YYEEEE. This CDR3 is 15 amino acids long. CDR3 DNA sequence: TGTGCCAGCAGCACCCTGACGGCGAACACCGGGGAGCTGTTTTTT. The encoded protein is CASSTLTANTGELFF.

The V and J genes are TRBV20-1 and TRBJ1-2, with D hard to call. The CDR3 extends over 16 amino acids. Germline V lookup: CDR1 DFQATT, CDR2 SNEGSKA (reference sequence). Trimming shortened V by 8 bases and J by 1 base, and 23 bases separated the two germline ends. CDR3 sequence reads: CSTLREGYFNNYGYTF. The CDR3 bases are TGCAGTACCCTTCGGGAGGGATATTTCAATAACTATGGCTACACCTTC.

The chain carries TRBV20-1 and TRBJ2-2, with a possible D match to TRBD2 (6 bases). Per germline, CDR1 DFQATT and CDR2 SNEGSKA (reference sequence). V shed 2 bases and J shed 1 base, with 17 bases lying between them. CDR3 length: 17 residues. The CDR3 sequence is CSARPTTSPVNTGELFF. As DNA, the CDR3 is TGCAGTGCTAGACCCACCACTAGCCCGGTGAACACCGGGGAGCTGTTTTTT.

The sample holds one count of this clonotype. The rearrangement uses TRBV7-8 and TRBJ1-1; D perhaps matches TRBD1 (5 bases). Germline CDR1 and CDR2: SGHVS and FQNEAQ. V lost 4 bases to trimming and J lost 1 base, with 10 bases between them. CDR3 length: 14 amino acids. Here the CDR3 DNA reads TGTGCCAGCAGCTCGGACACCAGGAACACTGAAGCTTTCTTT. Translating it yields CASSSDTRNTEAFF.

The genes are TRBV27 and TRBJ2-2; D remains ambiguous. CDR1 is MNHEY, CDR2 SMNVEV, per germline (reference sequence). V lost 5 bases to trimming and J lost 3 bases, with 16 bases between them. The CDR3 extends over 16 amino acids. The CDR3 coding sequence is TGTGCCAGCAGTCTCCTAAAAAATCCCCACACCGGGGAGCTGTTTTTT. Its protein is CASSLLKNPHTGELFF.

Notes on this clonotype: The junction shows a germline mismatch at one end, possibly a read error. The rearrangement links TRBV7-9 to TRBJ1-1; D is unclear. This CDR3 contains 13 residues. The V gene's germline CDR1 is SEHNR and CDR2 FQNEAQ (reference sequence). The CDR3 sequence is CASSSTLNTEVFF. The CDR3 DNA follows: TGTGCCAGCAGCTCGACCCTGAACACTGAAGTTTTCTTT.

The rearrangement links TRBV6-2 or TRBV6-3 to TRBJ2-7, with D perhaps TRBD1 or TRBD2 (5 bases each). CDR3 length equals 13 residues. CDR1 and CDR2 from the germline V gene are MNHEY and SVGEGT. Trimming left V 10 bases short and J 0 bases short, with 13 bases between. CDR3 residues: CATTGTVSYEQYF. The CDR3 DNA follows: TGTGCCACTACCGGGACGGTCTCCTACGAGCAGTACTTC.

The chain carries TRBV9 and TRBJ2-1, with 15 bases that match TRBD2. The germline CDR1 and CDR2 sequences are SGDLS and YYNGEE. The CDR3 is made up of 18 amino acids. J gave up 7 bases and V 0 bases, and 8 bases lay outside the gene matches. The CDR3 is CASSVVGLAGGPINEQFF. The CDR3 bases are TGTGCCAGCAGCGTAGTAGGACTAGCGGGAGGGCCTATAAATGAGCAGTTCTTC.

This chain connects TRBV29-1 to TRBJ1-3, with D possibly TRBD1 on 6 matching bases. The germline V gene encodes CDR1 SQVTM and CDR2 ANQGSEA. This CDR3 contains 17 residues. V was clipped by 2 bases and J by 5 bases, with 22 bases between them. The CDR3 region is CSVEIRPPQGGRNTIYF. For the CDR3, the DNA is TGCAGCGTTGAAATTAGACCCCCACAGGGAGGGAGAAACACCATATATTTT.

The CDR3 sequence: CASRPGTAASEETQYF. The CDR3 DNA follows: TGTGCCAGCAGGCCCGGGACGGCTGCTTCTGAAGAGACCCAGTACTTC. The chain employs TRBV27 and TRBJ2-5, with D perhaps being TRBD1 or TRBD2 (5 bases each). This CDR3 comprises 16 residues. Germline CDR1 is MNHEY and CDR2 is SMNVEV (reference sequence). Between the trimmed V and J ends, which lost 6 bases and 3 bases, there was a span of 20 bases.

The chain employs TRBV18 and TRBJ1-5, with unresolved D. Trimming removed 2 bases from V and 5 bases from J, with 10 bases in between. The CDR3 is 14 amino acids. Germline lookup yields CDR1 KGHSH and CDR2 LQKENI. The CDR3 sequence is CASSPNPGDQPQHF. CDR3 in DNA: TGTGCCAGCTCACCAAACCCGGGTGATCAGCCCCAGCATTTT.

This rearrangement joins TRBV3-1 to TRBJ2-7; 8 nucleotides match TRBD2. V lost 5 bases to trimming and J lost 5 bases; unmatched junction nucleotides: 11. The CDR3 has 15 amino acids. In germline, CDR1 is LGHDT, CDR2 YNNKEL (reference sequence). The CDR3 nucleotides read TGTGCCAGCAGCTCCCCAGCGGGAGAGAAAAACGAGCAGTACTTC. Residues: CASSSPAGEKNEQYF.

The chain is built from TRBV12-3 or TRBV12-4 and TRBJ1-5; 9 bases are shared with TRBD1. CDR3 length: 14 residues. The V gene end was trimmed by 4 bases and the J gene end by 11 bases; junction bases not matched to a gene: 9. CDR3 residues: CASSSTGTGRSQHF. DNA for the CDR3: TGTGCCAGCAGTTCTACCGGGACAGGGAGGTCCCAGCATTTT.

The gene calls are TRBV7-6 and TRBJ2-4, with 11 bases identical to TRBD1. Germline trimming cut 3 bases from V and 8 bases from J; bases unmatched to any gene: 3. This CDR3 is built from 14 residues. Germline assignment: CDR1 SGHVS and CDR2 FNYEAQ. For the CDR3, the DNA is TGTGCCAGCAGCTTGGGACAGGGGGGGGACATTCAGTACTTC. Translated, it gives CASSLGQGGDIQYF.

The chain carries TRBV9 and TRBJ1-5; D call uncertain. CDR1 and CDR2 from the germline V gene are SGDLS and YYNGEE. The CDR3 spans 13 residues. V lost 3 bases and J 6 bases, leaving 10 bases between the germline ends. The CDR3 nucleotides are TGTGCCAGCAGCGCCGACAACCGTCAGCCCCAGCATTTT. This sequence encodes CASSADNRQPQHF.

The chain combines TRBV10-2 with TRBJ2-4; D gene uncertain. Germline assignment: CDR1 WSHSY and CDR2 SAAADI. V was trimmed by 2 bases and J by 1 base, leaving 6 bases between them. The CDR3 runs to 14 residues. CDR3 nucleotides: TGCGCCAGCAGTGAGAATTTGGCCAAAAACATTCAGTACTTC. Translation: CASSENLAKNIQYF.

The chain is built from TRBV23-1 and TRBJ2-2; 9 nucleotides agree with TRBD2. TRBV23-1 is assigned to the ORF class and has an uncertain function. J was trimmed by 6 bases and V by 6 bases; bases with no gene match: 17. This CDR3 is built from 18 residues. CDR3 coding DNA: TGCGCCAGCAGCCCACGACAGGGCAGTAGCGGGAGCCCCGGGGAGCTGTTTTTT. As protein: CASSPRQGSSGSPGELFF.

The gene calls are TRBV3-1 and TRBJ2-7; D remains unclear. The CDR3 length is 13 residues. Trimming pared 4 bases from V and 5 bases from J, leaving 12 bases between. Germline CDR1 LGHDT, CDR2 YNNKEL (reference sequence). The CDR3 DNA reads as TGTGCCAGCAGCCGGGGTTACGGCGACGAGCAGTACTTC. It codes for CASSRGYGDEQYF.

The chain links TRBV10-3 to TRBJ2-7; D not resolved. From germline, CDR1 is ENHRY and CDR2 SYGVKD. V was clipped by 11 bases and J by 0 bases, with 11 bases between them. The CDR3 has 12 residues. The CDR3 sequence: CAAQSSSYEQYF. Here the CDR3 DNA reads TGTGCCGCGCAGAGTTCCTCCTACGAGCAGTACTTC.